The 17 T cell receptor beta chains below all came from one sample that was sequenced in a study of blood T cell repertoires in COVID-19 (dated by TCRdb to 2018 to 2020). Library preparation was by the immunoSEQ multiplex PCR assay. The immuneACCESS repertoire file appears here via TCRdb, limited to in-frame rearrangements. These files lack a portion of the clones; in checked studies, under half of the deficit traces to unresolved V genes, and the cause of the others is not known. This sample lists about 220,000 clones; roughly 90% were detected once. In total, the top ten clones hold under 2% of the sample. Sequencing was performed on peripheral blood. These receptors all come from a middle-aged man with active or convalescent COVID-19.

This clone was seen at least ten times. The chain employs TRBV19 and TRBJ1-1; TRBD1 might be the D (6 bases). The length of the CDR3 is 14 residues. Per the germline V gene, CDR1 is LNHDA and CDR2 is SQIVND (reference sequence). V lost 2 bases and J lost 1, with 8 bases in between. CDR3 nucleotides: TGTGCCAGTAGTATAAACAGGGCGAACACTGAAGCTTTCTTT. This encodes CASSINRANTEAFF.

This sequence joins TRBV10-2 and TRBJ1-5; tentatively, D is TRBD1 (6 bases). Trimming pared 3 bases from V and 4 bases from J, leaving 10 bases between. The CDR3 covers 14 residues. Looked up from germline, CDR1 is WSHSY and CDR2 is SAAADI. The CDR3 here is CASSDRGRNQPQHF. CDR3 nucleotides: TGCGCCAGCAGTGACAGGGGAAGGAATCAGCCCCAGCATTTT.

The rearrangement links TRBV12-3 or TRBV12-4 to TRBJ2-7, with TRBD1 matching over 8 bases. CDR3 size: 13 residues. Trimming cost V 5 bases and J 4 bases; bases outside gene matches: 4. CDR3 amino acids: CASSRTGSYEQYF. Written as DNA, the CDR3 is TGTGCCAGCAGTCGGACAGGGTCATACGAGCAGTACTTC.

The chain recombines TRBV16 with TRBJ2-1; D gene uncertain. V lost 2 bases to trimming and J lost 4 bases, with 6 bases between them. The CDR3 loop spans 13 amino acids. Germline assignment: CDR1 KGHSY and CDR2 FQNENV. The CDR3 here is CASSQGVYNEQFF. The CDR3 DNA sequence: TGTGCCAGCAGCCAAGGAGTTTACAATGAGCAGTTCTTC.

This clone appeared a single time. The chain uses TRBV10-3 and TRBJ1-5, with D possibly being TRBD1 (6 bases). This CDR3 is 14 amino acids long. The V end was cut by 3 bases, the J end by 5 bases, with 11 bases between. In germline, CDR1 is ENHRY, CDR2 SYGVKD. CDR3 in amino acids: CAISEGDTHQPQHF. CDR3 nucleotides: TGTGCCATCAGTGAAGGGGACACCCATCAGCCCCAGCATTTT.

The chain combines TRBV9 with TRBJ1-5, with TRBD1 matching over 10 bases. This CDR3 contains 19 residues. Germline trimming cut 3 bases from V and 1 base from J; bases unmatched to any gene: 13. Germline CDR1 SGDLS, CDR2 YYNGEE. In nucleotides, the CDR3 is TGTGCCAGCAGCGCAGGTAGGACAGGGGGTCTTGGGAGCAATCAGCCCCAGCATTTT. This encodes CASSAGRTGGLGSNQPQHF.

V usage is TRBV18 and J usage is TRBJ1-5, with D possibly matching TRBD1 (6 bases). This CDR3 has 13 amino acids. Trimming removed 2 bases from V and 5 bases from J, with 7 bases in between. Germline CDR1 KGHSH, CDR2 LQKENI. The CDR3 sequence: CASSPNRDQPQHF. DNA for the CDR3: TGTGCCAGCTCACCAAACAGGGATCAGCCCCAGCATTTT. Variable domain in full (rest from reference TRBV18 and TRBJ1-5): NAGVMQNPRHLVRRRGQEARLRCSPMKGHSHVYWYRQLPEEGLKFMVYLQKENIIDESGMPKERFSAEFPKEGPSILRIQQVVRGDSAAYFCASSPNRDQPQHFGDGTRLSIL.

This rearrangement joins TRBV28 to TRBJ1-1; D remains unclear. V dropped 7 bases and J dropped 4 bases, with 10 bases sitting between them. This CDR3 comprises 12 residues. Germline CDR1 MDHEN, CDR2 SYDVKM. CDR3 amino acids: CASTSGGTEAFF. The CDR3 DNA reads TGTGCCAGCACTTCGGGAGGCACTGAAGCTTTCTTT.

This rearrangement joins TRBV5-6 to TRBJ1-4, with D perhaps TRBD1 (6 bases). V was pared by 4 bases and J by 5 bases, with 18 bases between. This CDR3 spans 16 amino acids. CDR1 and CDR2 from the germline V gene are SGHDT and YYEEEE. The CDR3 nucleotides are TGTGCCAGCAGCGCCGGGACATTAGGGCGAAATGAAAAACTGTTTTTT. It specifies CASSAGTLGRNEKLFF. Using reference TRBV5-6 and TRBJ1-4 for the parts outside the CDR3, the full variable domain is DAGVTQSPTHLIKTRGQQVTLRCSPKSGHDTVSWYQQALGQGPQFIFQYYEEEERQRGNFPDRFSGHQFPNYSSELNVNALLLGDSALYLCASSAGTLGRNEKLFFGSGTQLSVL.

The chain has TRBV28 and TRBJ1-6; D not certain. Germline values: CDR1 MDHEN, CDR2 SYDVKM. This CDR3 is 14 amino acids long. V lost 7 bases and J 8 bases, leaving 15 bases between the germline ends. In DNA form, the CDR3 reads TGTGCCAGCACCTACACGGGGTATGATTCACCCCTCCACTTT. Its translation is CASTYTGYDSPLHF. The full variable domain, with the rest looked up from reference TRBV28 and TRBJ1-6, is DVKVTQSSRYLVKRTGEKVFLECVQDMDHENMFWYRQDPGLGLRLIYFSYDVKMKEKGDIPEGYSVSREKKERFSLILESASTNQTSMYLCASTYTGYDSPLHFGNGTRLTVT.

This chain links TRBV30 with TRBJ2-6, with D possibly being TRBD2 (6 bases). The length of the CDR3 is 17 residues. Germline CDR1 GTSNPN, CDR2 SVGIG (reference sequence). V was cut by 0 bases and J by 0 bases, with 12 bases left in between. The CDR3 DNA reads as TGTGCCTGGAGTGTAAGGAGGGGAGCCTCTGGGGCCAACGTCCTGACTTTC. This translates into CAWSVRRGASGANVLTF.

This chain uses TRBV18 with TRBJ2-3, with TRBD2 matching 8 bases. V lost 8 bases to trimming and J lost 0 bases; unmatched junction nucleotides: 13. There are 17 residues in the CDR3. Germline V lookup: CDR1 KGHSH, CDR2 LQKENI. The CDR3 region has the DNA TGTGCCAGCCGTTCTGGTGAAGCGGGGGAGAGCACAGATACGCAGTATTTT. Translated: CASRSGEAGESTDTQYF.

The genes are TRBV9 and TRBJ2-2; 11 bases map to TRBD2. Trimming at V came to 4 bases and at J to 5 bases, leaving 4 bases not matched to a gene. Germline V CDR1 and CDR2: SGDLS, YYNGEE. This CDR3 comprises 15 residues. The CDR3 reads CASSISSGGTGELFF. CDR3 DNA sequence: TGTGCCAGCAGCATTTCTAGCGGGGGGACCGGGGAGCTGTTTTTT.

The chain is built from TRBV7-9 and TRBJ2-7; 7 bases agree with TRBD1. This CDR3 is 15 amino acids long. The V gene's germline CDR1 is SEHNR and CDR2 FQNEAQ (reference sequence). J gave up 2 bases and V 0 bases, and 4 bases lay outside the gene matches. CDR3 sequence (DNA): TGTGCCAGCAGCTTAGCCGGGACAGTTCCCTACGAGCAGTACTTC. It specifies CASSLAGTVPYEQYF.

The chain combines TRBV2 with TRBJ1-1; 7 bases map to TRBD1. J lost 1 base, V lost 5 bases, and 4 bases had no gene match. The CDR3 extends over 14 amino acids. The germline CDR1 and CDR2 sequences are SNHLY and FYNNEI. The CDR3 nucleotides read TGTGCCAGCAGTCTAGGGGGCCAGAACACTGAAGCTTTCTTT. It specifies CASSLGGQNTEAFF.

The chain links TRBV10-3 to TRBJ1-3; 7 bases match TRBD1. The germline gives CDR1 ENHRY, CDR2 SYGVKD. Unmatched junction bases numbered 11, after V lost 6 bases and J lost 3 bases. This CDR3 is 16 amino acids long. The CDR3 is CAISDPYRQGGNTIYF. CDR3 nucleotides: TGTGCCATCAGCGACCCTTACCGACAGGGTGGAAACACCATATATTTT.

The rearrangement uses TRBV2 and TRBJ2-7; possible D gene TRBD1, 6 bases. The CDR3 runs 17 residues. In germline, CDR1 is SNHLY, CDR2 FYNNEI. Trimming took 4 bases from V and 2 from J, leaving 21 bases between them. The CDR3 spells CASSVGVRQVSTYEQYF. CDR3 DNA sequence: TGTGCCAGCAGTGTCGGGGTGAGACAGGTGTCAACCTACGAGCAGTACTTC.